This T cell receptor (beta chain) was recovered during a study of blood T cell repertoires in COVID-19. Trimming cost V 7 bases and J 3 bases, with 13 bases left between them. Germline lookup yields CDR1 ENHRY and CDR2 SYGVKD. This CDR3 contains 14 residues. Produced via immunoSEQ multiplex PCR; TCRdb's table is partial and in-frame only. In the table there are about 230,000 clones, 85% to 90% of which are singletons. This TCR derives from a man aged 50-59 years with COVID-19, enrolled during active disease. Material for sequencing was peripheral blood. This sequence joins TRBV10-3 and TRBJ1-3; D gene ambiguous. The DNA for the CDR3 is TGTGCCATCATTAGACTACTATGTGGAAACACCATATATTTT. Translating gives CAIIRLLCGNTIYF.